A single sample is the source of the 18 T cell receptor beta chains below, sequenced in a study of cytomegalovirus exposure and HLA in healthy donors (dated by TCRdb to 2015 to 2018). Library preparation employed the immunoSEQ multiplex PCR assay. For the multiplex PCR, a mixture combining 60 forward primers for TCR Vbeta segments and 13 reverse primers for TCR Jbeta segments was used. TCRdb carries this immuneACCESS record with in-frame sequences only. Its versions omit some clonotypes, under half of them owing to an unresolved V gene in the studies checked, with the rest unexplained. A total of 120,000 or so clones appear in this sample, under 12% of them only once. The ten largest make up about 4.6% of the sample. Input material: PBMCs. Every receptor here comes from a young woman in good health and CMV-seropositive.

This clone was recorded a few times. V is TRBV4-1 and J is TRBJ2-1; D remains ambiguous. V was shortened by 4 bases and J by 4 bases, with 17 bases between the two germline ends. The CDR3 sequence is 16 residues long. Germline V lookup: CDR1 MGHRA, CDR2 YSYEKL. The CDR3 sequence: CASSLAVGATYNEQFF. DNA of the CDR3: TGCGCCAGCAGCCTCGCGGTTGGCGCGACGTACAATGAGCAGTTCTTC.

The gene calls are TRBV10-3 and TRBJ2-2; TRBD1 aligns across 9 bases. After removal of 10 bases from V and 4 bases from J, the junction contained 13 bases not matched to a gene. This CDR3 contains 16 residues. Germline-derived CDR1 and CDR2 are ENHRY and SYGVKD. The CDR3 sequence is CATKITGTGSTGELFF. CDR3 nucleotides: TGTGCCACCAAAATAACCGGGACAGGGTCCACCGGGGAGCTGTTTTTT.

This clone has only a few counts. V and J are TRBV5-1 and TRBJ1-1; possible D gene TRBD1, 5 bases. Looked up from germline, CDR1 is SGHRS and CDR2 is YFSETQ. The V end lost 4 bases, the J end lost 2 bases, and 12 bases lay between the germline ends. CDR3 length: 14 amino acids. The DNA for the CDR3 is TGCGCCAGCAGCCTACAGGCGGATAACACTGAAGCTTTCTTT. Its protein product is CASSLQADNTEAFF. Based on the CDR3 plus reference TRBV5-1 and TRBJ1-1, the full variable domain is KAGVTQTPRYLIKTRGQQVTLSCSPISGHRSVSWYQQTPGQGLQFLFEYFSETQRNKGNFPGRFSGRQFSNSRSEMNVSTLELGDSALYLCASSLQADNTEAFFGQGTRLTVV.

The chain has TRBV7-9 and TRBJ1-1; D is unresolved. V was cut by 4 bases and J by 2 bases, with 11 bases left in between. CDR1 is SEHNR and CDR2 is FQNEAQ in the germline V gene (reference sequence). The CDR3 is 14 residues long. CDR3 loop: CASSSVTVNTEAFF. The CDR3 DNA follows: TGTGCCAGCAGCTCCGTAACAGTAAACACTGAAGCTTTCTTT.

The V gene is TRBV10-3, the J gene TRBJ1-1, with TRBD1 matching over 10 bases. Trimming removed 2 bases from V and 5 bases from J; junction bases left unmatched: 2. The germline gives CDR1 ENHRY, CDR2 SYGVKD. The CDR3 is 14 amino acids. CDR3 sequence (DNA): TGTGCCATCAGTGAGCTGGGACAGGGGACTGAAGCTTTCTTT. Its protein is CAISELGQGTEAFF.

The chain uses TRBV5-1 and TRBJ1-1; 12 bases agree with TRBD1. CDR3 length: 16 residues. The trim removed 0 bases at V and 4 bases at J, leaving 4 bases unmatched. Germline V CDR1 and CDR2: SGHRS, YFSETQ. The CDR3 here is CASSLVGQGAGTEAFF. The CDR3 nucleotides read TGCGCCAGCAGCTTGGTGGGACAGGGGGCAGGCACTGAAGCTTTCTTT.

This chain connects TRBV30 to TRBJ1-2; 7 bases match TRBD1. The CDR3 is made up of 13 amino acids. V trimming: 3 bases; J trimming: 5 bases; junction bases outside the gene matches: 6. CDR1 is GTSNPN, CDR2 SVGIG, per germline (reference sequence). The CDR3: CAWSLKGAYGYTF. DNA for the CDR3: TGTGCCTGGAGCCTGAAGGGGGCGTATGGCTACACCTTC.

The rearrangement joins TRBV6-6 to TRBJ2-3; 7 bases match TRBD2. J was trimmed by 2 bases and V by 2 bases; bases with no gene match: 4. The CDR3 has 15 amino acids. Per germline, CDR1 MNHNY and CDR2 SVGAGI (reference sequence). CDR3 loop: CASSYITSVTDTQYF. CDR3 nucleotides: TGTGCCAGCAGTTACATCACTAGCGTCACAGATACGCAGTATTTT.

A word on this clone: The sample holds other DNA sequences that translate to the same CDR3. This chain uses TRBV6-5 with TRBJ1-1; TRBD1 is a possible D gene (6 bases). CDR1 and CDR2 (germline): MNHEY, SVGAGI. Trimming took 6 bases from V and 3 from J, leaving 11 bases between them. CDR3 length: 13 amino acids. The CDR3 loop is CASSLQGYTEAFF. Here the CDR3 DNA reads TGTGCCAGCAGCCTACAGGGATACACTGAAGCTTTCTTT.

This chain links TRBV4-2 with TRBJ2-3; 8 bases align to TRBD2. CDR1 LGHNA and CDR2 YNFKEQ come from the germline V gene. The CDR3 covers 15 residues. V shed 4 bases and J 6 bases; nucleotides not matched to a gene: 9. The DNA for the CDR3 is TGTGCCAGCAGCCGAGCCCAAGCGGGAGTGGATACGCAGTATTTT. The encoded protein is CASSRAQAGVDTQYF.

The V gene is TRBV11-2, the J gene TRBJ1-1; TRBD1 agrees at 7 bases. CDR3 length: 15 amino acids. Germline assignment: CDR1 SGHAT and CDR2 FQNNGV. V lost 5 bases and J lost 5; bases outside the gene matches: 11. As DNA, the CDR3 is TGTGCCAGCAGCCCTCAGGGGGTTGGTAGGACTGAAGCTTTCTTT. Translation gives CASSPQGVGRTEAFF.

Only a few counts were recorded for this clone. V gene TRBV11-3 combines with J gene TRBJ2-5; 7 nucleotides match TRBD2. This CDR3 is built from 13 residues. Germline lookup yields CDR1 SGHNT and CDR2 YENEEA. The trim removed 2 bases at V and 7 bases at J, leaving 4 bases unmatched. The CDR3 loop is CASSLREGVTQYF. Written as DNA, the CDR3 is TGTGCCAGCAGCTTAAGGGAGGGTGTGACCCAGTACTTC. The whole variable domain, remainder taken from reference TRBV11-3 and TRBJ2-5, is EAGVVQSPRYKIIEKKQPVAFWCNPISGHNTLYWYLQNLGQGPELLIRYENEEAVDDSQLPKDRFSAERLKGVDSTLKIQPAELGDSAVYLCASSLREGVTQYFGPGTRLLVL.

This clone occurred once. The genes are TRBV28 and TRBJ1-6; D gene unclear. Trimming stripped 5 bases from V and 0 bases from J, with 8 bases between. The CDR3 has 15 amino acids. Germline lookup yields CDR1 MDHEN and CDR2 SYDVKM. The CDR3 here is CASSRADSYNSPLHF. The CDR3 nucleotides are TGTGCCAGCAGTCGAGCGGACTCCTATAATTCACCCCTCCACTTT.

V is TRBV6-4 and J is TRBJ2-3; D perhaps matches TRBD2 (5 bases). Germline loops: CDR1 MRHNA, CDR2 SNTAGT. The CDR3 extends over 14 amino acids. V was clipped by 6 bases and J by 2 bases, with 12 bases between them. As DNA, the CDR3 is TGTGCCAGCAGCTCTTCGGGGAACACAGATACGCAGTATTTT. Its translation is CASSSSGNTDTQYF.

This clone was observed a few times. The CDR3 DNA is TGTGCCAGCTCAAGATCCGGACAGGGATCAAAAGAGACCCAGTACTTC. It encodes CASSRSGQGSKETQYF. The genes are TRBV6-6 and TRBJ2-5; 8 nucleotides match TRBD1. CDR3 length: 16 residues. The ends lost 8 bases at V and 3 bases at J; junction bases unmatched: 14. Germline CDR1 reads MNHNY; CDR2 reads SVGAGI (reference sequence).

The chain employs TRBV2 and TRBJ1-2; 8 nucleotides line up with TRBD1. Germline V lookup: CDR1 SNHLY, CDR2 FYNNEI. Trimming took 8 bases from V and 0 from J; bases not matched to a gene: 5. This CDR3 contains 14 residues. Here the CDR3 DNA reads TGTGCCAGCGGGACAGGTGGAGCTAACTATGGCTACACCTTC. Translating gives CASGTGGANYGYTF.

The chain couples TRBV19 to TRBJ1-5; the match to TRBD1 covers 9 bases. This CDR3 is 13 amino acids long. Germline CDR1 LNHDA, CDR2 SQIVND (reference sequence). Trimming removed 7 bases from V and 9 bases from J; junction bases left unmatched: 7. The CDR3 DNA reads TGTGCCAGTACTCGGGACAGGGAGTGGCCCCAGCATTTT. Translation: CASTRDREWPQHF.

This clone showed up just a few times. Other DNA sequences in the same sample also yield this CDR3. This chain joins TRBV7-9 and TRBJ1-1; a weak D match, TRBD1 (6 bases). The length of the CDR3 is 13 residues. The ends were cut back, 3 bases at V and 3 bases at J, with 8 bases in the middle. Per the germline V gene, CDR1 is SEHNR and CDR2 is FQNEAQ (reference sequence). As DNA, the CDR3 is TGTGCCAGCAGCTTTCAGGGGCACACTGAAGCTTTCTTT. The encoded protein is CASSFQGHTEAFF.